The present entry profiles one T cell receptor (beta chain) with its context. Its specificity is unknown. 60 Vbeta and 13 Jbeta primers were used in PCR. Assay used: immunoSEQ multiplex PCR; TCRdb lists only in-frame clones, some missing. The sample yields around 170,000 clones, approximately 71% seen once. V was cut by 4 bases and J by 2 bases, with 9 bases left in between. CDR1 is LNHDA and CDR2 is SQIVND in the germline V gene (reference sequence). The CDR3 runs to 15 residues. This sample was taken from a study of cytomegalovirus exposure and HLA in healthy donors. General observations from the study: For most TCR sequences rarity was the rule, although some public TCRs occurred in many donors. Prior analysis indicated that the majority of TCR beta V segments exhibited productivity approximately 87% or approximately 30% of the time.

As for the donors, each was a healthy bone marrow donor. The chain carries TRBV19 and TRBJ2-6; possibly TRBD1 for D (6 bases). The TCR comes from a girl between 5 and 17 years old in good health and CMV-seronegative. Sequencing was done on a sample of PBMCs. In DNA form, the CDR3 reads TGTGCCAGTAGTACCCAGGGGCCTGGGGCCAACGTCCTGACTTTC. This encodes CASSTQGPGANVLTF.